This passage covers 26 T cell receptor beta chains from one sample sequenced in a study of T-cell reconstitution after alpha-beta-depleted transplantation in children (TCRdb year 2016). Library creation used PCR. The sequencer listed for this sample is Illumina HiSeq 2500. Molecular barcoding was employed in the preparation of TCR libraries, with unique molecular identifiers being used to normalize TCRbeta repertoire quantification. Clones were called with MiXCR by TCRdb after fastp trimmed the public reads at Q25, and only in-frame beta chains were retained. When rows share a CDR3 protein, they turn into one entry using the most common DNA and genes. The sample includes 250,000 to 350,000 distinct CDR3 sequences, with approximately 9.6% observed a single time. The ten biggest clones cover around a tenth of the sample. This specimen consisted of PBMCs from the stem cell graft donor, obtained from the stem cell graft. All receptors come from a human donor who donated a stem cell graft to a child with SCID.

This chain connects TRBV20-1 to TRBJ1-1, with a tentative D call TRBD1 (6 bases). From germline, CDR1 is DFQATT and CDR2 SNEGSKA (reference sequence). V was pared by 5 bases and J by 6 bases, with 22 bases between. The CDR3 contains 15 residues. The CDR3 is CSAPKTFGTISEAFF. The CDR3 nucleotides read TGCAGTGCTCCTAAAACCTTTGGGACAATCTCTGAAGCTTTCTTT.

This clonotype was picked up a small number of times. V and J are TRBV5-5 and TRBJ2-7; possible D gene TRBD1, 5 bases. V lost 0 bases to trimming and J lost 0 bases, with 10 bases between them. The CDR3 runs to 15 residues. Per germline, CDR1 SGHKS and CDR2 YYEKEE (reference sequence). The CDR3 is CASSLGGTSSYEQYF. The CDR3 DNA reads TGTGCCAGCAGCTTGGGGGGCACGAGCTCCTACGAGCAGTACTTC.

This clonotype has just a few counts. This rearrangement joins TRBV4-2 to TRBJ1-4, with unresolved D. CDR1 and CDR2 (germline): LGHNA, YNFKEQ. CDR3 length: 10 amino acids. Trimming shortened V by 8 bases and J by 8 bases, and 6 bases separated the two germline ends. Here the CDR3 DNA reads TGTGCCAGCCTCGGCGAAAAACTGTTTTTT. Its protein product is CASLGEKLFF.

This clonotype has ten or more counts. CDR3 nucleotides: TGCGCCAGCAGCGCCGGGACAGCCACCACTGAAGCTTTCTTT. Protein product: CASSAGTATTEAFF. The chain has TRBV5-1 and TRBJ1-1; 7 nucleotides match TRBD1. V gave up 4 bases and J gave up 4 bases; unmatched junction bases: 7. CDR1 is SGHRS and CDR2 is YFSETQ in the germline V gene. There are 14 residues in the CDR3.

This clonotype was seen at least ten times. The chain couples TRBV29-1 to TRBJ2-7; D is possibly TRBD2 (7 bases). This CDR3 spans 14 amino acids. Germline V lookup: CDR1 SQVTM, CDR2 ANQGSEA. The ends were cut back, 2 bases at V and 2 bases at J, with 13 bases in the middle. CDR3 sequence reads: CSVEMGAGAYEQYF. CDR3 coding DNA: TGCAGCGTTGAAATGGGGGCGGGGGCCTACGAGCAGTACTTC.

In its sample, this clonotype was seen a few times. V is TRBV11-2 and J is TRBJ2-7; perhaps TRBD2 as D (5 bases). V lost 0 bases and J 9 bases, leaving 9 bases between the germline ends. The germline V gene has CDR1 SGHAT and CDR2 FQNNGV. This CDR3 comprises 12 residues. The CDR3 DNA reads as TGTGCCAGCAGCTTAGACCCCCGGGGGCAGTACTTC. Its translation is CASSLDPRGQYF.

This clonotype was recorded a few times. The gene calls are TRBV20-1 and TRBJ1-5; D possibly corresponds to TRBD1 (6 bases). Germline V CDR1 and CDR2: DFQATT, SNEGSKA (reference sequence). V lost 6 bases and J lost 7, with 16 bases in between. This CDR3 comprises 13 residues. This CDR3 is CSAITGFGQPQHF. CDR3 coding DNA: TGCAGTGCGATAACAGGGTTCGGACAGCCCCAGCATTTT.

This clonotype turned up a few times. J is TRBJ2-7 and V is TRBV3-1, with D uncertain. Trimming stripped 0 bases from V and 6 bases from J, with 12 bases between. Per the germline V gene, CDR1 is LGHDT and CDR2 is YNNKEL (reference sequence). This CDR3 spans 14 amino acids. The DNA of the CDR3 is TGTGCCAGCAGCCAAGAGATTCGCCAAACCGAGCAGTACTTC. Residues: CASSQEIRQTEQYF.

This sequence joins TRBV9 and TRBJ2-1; 12 bases are a match to TRBD1. The CDR3 length is 15 residues. Unmatched junction bases numbered 4, after V lost 7 bases and J lost 2 bases. From germline, CDR1 is SGDLS and CDR2 YYNGEE. The CDR3 region has the DNA TGTGCCAGCGGAGGGACAGGGGGCGCCTACAATGAGCAGTTCTTC. Its translation is CASGGTGGAYNEQFF.

The chain joins TRBV29-1 to TRBJ1-1, with D unresolved. The germline CDR1 and CDR2 sequences are SQVTM and ANQGSEA. This CDR3 is 10 amino acids long. Trimming removed 2 bases at V and 10 bases at J, with 8 bases between. The CDR3 region is CSVEYVRAFF. The CDR3, as DNA: TGCAGCGTTGAATACGTGAGAGCTTTCTTT.

The chain employs TRBV3-1 and TRBJ2-5; D gene unclear. Germline V gives CDR1 LGHDT, CDR2 YNNKEL (reference sequence). V gave up 5 bases and J gave up 2 bases, with 12 bases separating them. This CDR3 comprises 14 residues. This chain's CDR3 is CASSFRTSQETQYF. CDR3 nucleotide sequence: TGTGCCAGCAGCTTCCGGACGTCGCAAGAGACCCAGTACTTC.

Of note for this clonotype: Just one base apart from a much larger clone, this may be a read error. CDR3 amino acids: CSSSLRAISGDQPQHF. CDR3 bases: TGTTCCAGCAGTTTACGGGCGATTTCAGGTGATCAGCCCCAGCATTTT. This chain uses TRBV27 with TRBJ1-5; no clear D gene. CDR1 is MNHEY and CDR2 is SMNVEV in the germline V gene (reference sequence). The CDR3 is 16 residues long.

The J gene is TRBJ2-5, the V gene TRBV25-1; maybe TRBD2 (7 bases). Germline V gives CDR1 MGHDK, CDR2 SYGVNS. V was trimmed by 1 base and J by 4 bases, leaving 10 bases between them. CDR3 length: 14 residues. The chain's CDR3 is CASSEFRGAETQYF. The CDR3 DNA reads as TGTGCCAGCAGTGAATTCCGGGGGGCAGAGACCCAGTACTTC.

This clonotype was detected ten times or more. The chain is built from TRBV18 and TRBJ2-3; D possibly corresponds to TRBD2 (7 bases). Per the germline V gene, CDR1 is KGHSH and CDR2 is LQKENI. Trimming pared 0 bases from V and 1 base from J, leaving 11 bases between. The CDR3 spans 16 residues. CDR3 bases: TGTGCCAGCTCACCACCGACGGGGGGCGGCACAGATACGCAGTATTTT. It translates to CASSPPTGGGTDTQYF.

This clonotype turned up a few times. This chain connects TRBV12-3 or TRBV12-4 to TRBJ2-7; a possible D gene is TRBD1 (6 bases). This CDR3 has 15 residues. Trimming removed 2 bases at V and 2 bases at J, with 13 bases between. CDR3 protein: CASSLRQAEPYEQYF. CDR3 coding DNA: TGTGCCAGCAGTTTAAGACAGGCTGAACCCTACGAGCAGTACTTC.

This clonotype appeared a few times. This sequence joins TRBV5-1 and TRBJ2-3; D possibly matches TRBD1 or TRBD2 (5 bases each). This CDR3 has 15 amino acids. Germline V gives CDR1 SGHRS, CDR2 YFSETQ. Trimming shortened V by 1 base and J by 2 bases, and 11 bases separated the two germline ends. DNA for the CDR3: TGCGCCAGCAGCTTGTGGGGGAACCCCACAGATACGCAGTATTTT. Amino acids: CASSLWGNPTDTQYF.

This sequence joins TRBV5-1 and TRBJ2-5; 14 bases fit TRBD2. There are 19 residues in the CDR3. The V and J ends lost 1 base and 3 bases, in that order; junction bases with no gene match: 11. Germline V gene lookup returns CDR1 SGHRS and CDR2 YFSETQ. This CDR3 is CASSLLTGTSGGREETQYF. The CDR3 DNA is TGCGCCAGCAGCTTGTTAACCGGGACTAGCGGGGGAAGAGAAGAGACCCAGTACTTC.

The chain combines TRBV12-3 or TRBV12-4 with TRBJ2-7, with D maybe TRBD1 (5 bases). The CDR3 is 14 amino acids. V was cut by 3 bases and J by 5 bases, with 14 bases left in between. CDR3 nucleotides: TGTGCCAGCAGTTTTTGGCAGGGATTCAACGAGCAGTACTTC. Amino acids: CASSFWQGFNEQYF.

This clonotype was seen many times. The J gene is TRBJ2-2, the V gene TRBV5-6; TRBD1 aligns across 10 bases. Germline V gives CDR1 SGHDT, CDR2 YYEEEE. This CDR3 region has 16 residues. With V trimmed by 3 bases and J by 4 bases, 6 bases remained unmatched. As DNA, the CDR3 is TGTGCCAGCAGCTCACCGGGACAGGGGTCCACCGGGGAGCTGTTTTTT. Translation gives CASSSPGQGSTGELFF.

The chain carries TRBV16 and TRBJ1-2; D uncertain. Germline assignment: CDR1 KGHSY and CDR2 FQNENV. The V end lost 0 bases, the J end lost 3 bases, and 5 bases lay between the germline ends. The CDR3 is 13 amino acids. CDR3 in amino acids: CASSQSGHYGYTF. The DNA of the CDR3 is TGTGCCAGCAGCCAATCAGGCCACTATGGCTACACCTTC.

This clonotype was counted ten times or more. This chain uses TRBV20-1 with TRBJ2-7; 7 bases align to TRBD1. The CDR3 has 12 amino acids. Germline-derived CDR1 and CDR2 are DFQATT and SNEGSKA (reference sequence). J lost 3 bases, V lost 5 bases, and 4 bases had no gene match. The CDR3 protein is CSAGGQIYEQYF. In DNA, the CDR3 is TGCAGTGCTGGGGGACAGATCTACGAGCAGTACTTC.

The rearrangement uses TRBV7-9 and TRBJ2-1; no firm D call. This CDR3 spans 13 amino acids. V lost 0 bases, J lost 5 bases, and 5 bases lay in between. The germline V gene encodes CDR1 SEHNR and CDR2 FQNEAQ (reference sequence). Here the CDR3 DNA reads TGTGCCAGCAGCTTAGCGGTGGACAATGAGCAGTTCTTC. Amino acids: CASSLAVDNEQFF.

In this sample, this clonotype turned up a few times. This chain joins TRBV12-3 or TRBV12-4 and TRBJ1-6; 7 bases are a match to TRBD1. The J segment lost 10 bases and the V segment lost 6 bases, leaving 9 bases of the junction unmatched. The CDR3 has 14 amino acids. The CDR3 sequence is CASSITGVGSPLHF. CDR3 DNA sequence: TGTGCCAGCAGCATAACAGGGGTAGGATCACCCCTCCACTTT.

This clonotype was seen many times. V usage is TRBV5-6 and J usage is TRBJ2-5; D is possibly TRBD1 or TRBD2 (5 bases each). Germline CDR1 reads SGHDT; CDR2 reads YYEEEE. Trimming left V 4 bases short and J 4 bases short, with 5 bases between. The CDR3 runs to 11 residues. CDR3 coding DNA: TGTGCCAGCAGCGGGGGAGAGACCCAGTACTTC. This translates into CASSGGETQYF.

The chain combines TRBV5-1 with TRBJ2-1, with 9 bases that match TRBD2. The CDR3 spans 15 residues. The junction had 5 bases not matched to a gene; V was cut back by 3 bases and J by 4 bases. The germline gives CDR1 SGHRS, CDR2 YFSETQ. CDR3 region: CASSWSSGVYNEQFF. DNA of the CDR3: TGCGCCAGCAGCTGGTCTAGCGGGGTTTACAATGAGCAGTTCTTC.

The sample holds many counts of this clonotype. The V and J genes are TRBV20-1 and TRBJ2-2, with TRBD2 matching 11 bases. The CDR3 covers 15 residues. The V segment lost 1 base and the J segment 4 bases; nucleotides outside the gene matches: 2. CDR1 is DFQATT and CDR2 is SNEGSKA in the germline V gene (reference sequence). The CDR3 bases are TGCAGTGCTAGAGTAGCGGGGGGGCCCACCGGGGAGCTGTTTTTT. Translation gives CSARVAGGPTGELFF.